This T cell receptor (beta chain) derives from a study of OX40 agonist ivuxolimab in advanced cancers. Trimming cost V 3 bases and J 8 bases; bases outside gene matches: 8. Looked up from germline, CDR1 is MNHEY and CDR2 is SMNVEV (reference sequence). The CDR3 is 16 amino acids. TCRdb's copy holds only in-frame clones and misses some; the assay was immunoSEQ multiplex PCR. Found here are about 79,000 clones, about nine tenths of them singletons; the top ten hold around 0.34%. The clonotype was recovered from an adult with an advanced solid tumor such as melanoma, head and neck, liver or kidney cancer. The chain joins TRBV27 to TRBJ2-3, with 13 bases aligning to TRBD2. Sequenced here: CD4+ or CD8+ T cells sorted from blood, sampled in a trial of the OX40 agonist ivuxolimab. The chain's CDR3 is CASSFTSGGAKGTQYF. In nucleotides, the CDR3 is TGTGCCAGCAGTTTCACTAGCGGGGGGGCCAAAGGTACGCAGTATTTT.